These 15 T cell receptor beta chains were sequenced from one sample in a study of control samples from healthy donors and cancer patients. Profiled with immunoSEQ multiplex PCR; TCRdb holds only in-frame clones, not every one. The table shows fewer than 20,000 clones, with about 86% occurring only once. The source material was PBMCs. Source of these receptors: an older woman with colorectal cancer.

The V gene is TRBV6-2 or TRBV6-3, the J gene TRBJ2-7, with D uncertain. The V end lost 0 bases, the J end lost 9 bases, and 15 bases lay between the germline ends. The CDR3 totals 14 residues. From germline, CDR1 is MNHEY and CDR2 SVGEGT. CDR3 nucleotide sequence: TGTGCCAGCAGTTACTCTGAGAAAGGGCTTGCGCAGTACTTC. Translation gives CASSYSEKGLAQYF.

V usage is TRBV12-3 or TRBV12-4 and J usage is TRBJ2-2; maybe TRBD2 (5 bases). This CDR3 is built from 13 residues. The V end lost 11 bases, the J end lost 2 bases, and 12 bases lay between the germline ends. CDR3 nucleotides: TGTGCCTACGGGATGAGAAACACCGGGGAGCTGTTTTTT. It translates to CAYGMRNTGELFF.

The J gene is TRBJ2-7, the V gene TRBV7-2; 7 bases are shared with TRBD1. There are 15 residues in the CDR3. V lost 5 bases to trimming and J lost 3 bases; unmatched junction nucleotides: 10. CDR1 is SGHTA and CDR2 is FQGNSA in the germline V gene. CDR3 in amino acids: CASSEAGTDVYEQYF. As DNA, the CDR3 is TGTGCCAGCAGCGAAGCCGGGACAGACGTCTACGAGCAGTACTTC. Full variable domain (missing parts from reference TRBV7-2 and TRBJ2-7): GAGVSQSPSNKVTEKGKDVELRCDPISGHTALYWYRQSLGQGLEFLIYFQGNSAPDKSGLPSDRFSAERTGGSVSTLTIQRTQQEDSAVYLCASSEAGTDVYEQYFGPGTRLTVT.

This chain joins TRBV9 and TRBJ2-6; 8 bases agree with TRBD1. The CDR3 consists of 17 residues. The germline gives CDR1 SGDLS, CDR2 YYNGEE. Germline trimming cut 3 bases from V and 2 bases from J; bases unmatched to any gene: 7. CDR3 residues: CASSARTGTPGANVLTF. The CDR3, as DNA: TGTGCCAGCAGCGCTAGGACAGGGACCCCTGGGGCCAACGTCCTGACTTTC.

CDR3 in amino acids: CASSQPRSSTGYTF. CDR3 sequence (DNA): TGTGCCAGCAGCCAACCCCGCAGCTCCACGGGCTACACCTTC. The chain uses TRBV3-1 (or the pseudogene TRBV3-2) and TRBJ1-2, with D uncertain. V was trimmed by 2 bases and J by 8 bases, leaving 15 bases between them. CDR3 length: 14 amino acids. CDR1 is LGHDT, CDR2 YNNKEL, per germline (reference sequence).

The V and J genes are TRBV9 and TRBJ2-3, with 12 bases aligning to TRBD2. There are 17 residues in the CDR3. Per germline, CDR1 SGDLS and CDR2 YYNGEE. V was pared by 2 bases and J by 6 bases, with 10 bases of the junction left unmatched. Here the CDR3 DNA reads TGTGCCAGCAGCGTCCTAGCGGGAGGGCCGTATACCGATACGCAGTATTTT. This gives the protein CASSVLAGGPYTDTQYF.

This sequence joins TRBV5-1 and TRBJ1-4, with a possible D match to TRBD1 (5 bases). The CDR3 is 18 residues long. Germline lookup yields CDR1 SGHRS and CDR2 YFSETQ. V lost 3 bases to trimming and J lost 2 bases, with 20 bases between them. CDR3 sequence reads: CASSSTWGNWGTNEKLFF. CDR3 nucleotides: TGCGCCAGCAGCTCAACCTGGGGGAATTGGGGCACTAATGAAAAACTGTTTTTT.

Written as DNA, the CDR3 is TGTGCCAGCAGCCCGGGGACAGCCCCTCATAGGGAGACCCAGTACTTC. Translation: CASSPGTAPHRETQYF. V and J are TRBV7-9 and TRBJ2-5, with TRBD1 matching over 7 bases. The CDR3 runs to 16 residues. Germline CDR1 SEHNR, CDR2 FQNEAQ (reference sequence). Losses at the gene ends were 5 bases for V and 5 bases for J; bases not matched to a gene: 14.

The chain is built from TRBV27 and TRBJ1-5; possibly TRBD1 for D (6 bases). Germline-derived CDR1 and CDR2 are MNHEY and SMNVEV (reference sequence). Trimming removed 5 bases from V and 0 bases from J, with 11 bases in between. This CDR3 is 15 amino acids long. CDR3 nucleotide sequence: TGTGCCAGCAGTCGAGGGGGATATAGCAATCAGCCCCAGCATTTT. Encoded protein: CASSRGGYSNQPQHF.

The chain joins TRBV9 to TRBJ2-7; D possibly matches TRBD1 or TRBD2 (5 bases each). The CDR3 runs to 14 residues. Trimming took 3 bases from V and 2 from J, leaving 12 bases between them. Germline V CDR1 and CDR2: SGDLS, YYNGEE. The CDR3 DNA reads as TGTGCCAGCAGCGCATGGGACGTCGCCTACGAGCAGTACTTC. Translation: CASSAWDVAYEQYF. The full variable domain, in which reference TRBV9 and TRBJ2-7 provide the parts outside the CDR3, is DSGVTQTPKHLITATGQRVTLRCSPRSGDLSVYWYQQSLDQGLQFLIQYYNGEERAKGNILERFSAQQFPDLHSELNLSSLELGDSALYFCASSAWDVAYEQYFGPGTRLTVT.

This clone was recorded only once. This chain connects TRBV4-2 to TRBJ2-7; TRBD2 matches 10 bases. CDR1 is LGHNA, CDR2 YNFKEQ, per germline. Unmatched junction bases numbered 2, after V lost 0 bases and J lost 0 bases. This CDR3 region has 16 residues. Written as DNA, the CDR3 is TGTGCCAGCAGCCAAGATTGGACTAGCGGCTCCTACGAGCAGTACTTC. Protein sequence: CASSQDWTSGSYEQYF.

The chain links TRBV5-4 to TRBJ1-3, with D possibly being TRBD1 (5 bases). The CDR3 sequence is 14 residues long. Trimming took off 2 bases at V and 0 bases at J, with 6 bases between the two ends. Germline CDR1 and CDR2: SGHNT and YYREEE (reference sequence). The CDR3 region has the DNA TGTGCCAGCAGCTTCGGACACTCTGGAAACACCATATATTTT. Encoded protein: CASSFGHSGNTIYF. The full variable domain, completed using reference TRBV5-4 and TRBJ1-3, is ETGVTQSPTHLIKTRGQQVTLRCSSQSGHNTVSWYQQALGQGPQFIFQYYREEENGRGNFPPRFSGLQFPNYSSELNVNALELDDSALYLCASSFGHSGNTIYFGEGSWLTVV.

The V call is TRBV11-3, the J call TRBJ2-1; 11 bases align to TRBD2. Germline values: CDR1 SGHNT, CDR2 YENEEA. V was clipped by 5 bases and J by 6 bases; unmatched bases: 9. The CDR3 extends over 16 amino acids. This CDR3 reads CASSPGSSGGSNEQFF. DNA for the CDR3: TGTGCCAGCAGCCCCGGATCTAGCGGGGGGAGCAATGAGCAGTTCTTC.

The chain is built from TRBV24-1 and TRBJ2-7; D gene uncertain. Germline lookup yields CDR1 KGHDR and CDR2 SFDVKD. V lost 12 bases and J lost 5, with 7 bases in between. The CDR3 contains 9 residues. CDR3 DNA sequence: TGTGCCCCCACTCACGAGCAGTACTTC. It yields the protein CAPTHEQYF.

This chain links TRBV11-2 with TRBJ2-5; no reliable D call. Germline V gene lookup returns CDR1 SGHAT and CDR2 FQNNGV. V was shortened by 2 bases and J by 2 bases, with 21 bases between the two germline ends. This CDR3 is 18 amino acids long. The CDR3 DNA reads as TGTGCCAGCAGCTTATTGGGGAACCGGACCCGCCGACAAGAGACCCAGTACTTC. Translated, it gives CASSLLGNRTRRQETQYF.